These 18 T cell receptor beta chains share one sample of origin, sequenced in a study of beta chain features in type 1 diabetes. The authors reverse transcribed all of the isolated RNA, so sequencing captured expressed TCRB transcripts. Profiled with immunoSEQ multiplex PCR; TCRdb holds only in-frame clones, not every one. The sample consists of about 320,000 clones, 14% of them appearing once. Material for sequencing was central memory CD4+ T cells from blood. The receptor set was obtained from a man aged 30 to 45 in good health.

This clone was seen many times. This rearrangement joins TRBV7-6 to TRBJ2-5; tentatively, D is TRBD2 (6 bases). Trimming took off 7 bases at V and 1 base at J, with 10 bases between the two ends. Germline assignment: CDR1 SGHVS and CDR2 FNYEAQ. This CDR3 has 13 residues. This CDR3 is CASKRSGQETQYF. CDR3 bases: TGTGCCAGCAAACGTAGCGGCCAAGAGACCCAGTACTTC.

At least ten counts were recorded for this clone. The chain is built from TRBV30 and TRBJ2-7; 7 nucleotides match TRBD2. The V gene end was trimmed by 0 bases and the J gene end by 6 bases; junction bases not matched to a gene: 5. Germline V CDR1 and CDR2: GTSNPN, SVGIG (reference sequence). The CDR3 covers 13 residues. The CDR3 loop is CAWSVRSGGEQYV. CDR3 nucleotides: TGTGCCTGGAGTGTACGGTCGGGAGGCGAGCAGTACGTC.

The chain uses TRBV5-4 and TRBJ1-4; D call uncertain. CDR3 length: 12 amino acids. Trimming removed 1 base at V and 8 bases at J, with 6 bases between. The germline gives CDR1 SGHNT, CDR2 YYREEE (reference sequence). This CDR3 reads CASSLKGEKLFF. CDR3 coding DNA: TGTGCCAGCAGCTTGAAGGGAGAAAAACTGTTTTTT.

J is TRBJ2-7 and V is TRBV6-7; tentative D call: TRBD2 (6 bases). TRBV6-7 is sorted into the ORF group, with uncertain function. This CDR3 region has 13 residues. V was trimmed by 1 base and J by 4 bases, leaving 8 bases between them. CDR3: CASSYWRAYEQYF. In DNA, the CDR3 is TGTGCCAGCAGTTACTGGAGGGCTTACGAGCAGTACTTC.

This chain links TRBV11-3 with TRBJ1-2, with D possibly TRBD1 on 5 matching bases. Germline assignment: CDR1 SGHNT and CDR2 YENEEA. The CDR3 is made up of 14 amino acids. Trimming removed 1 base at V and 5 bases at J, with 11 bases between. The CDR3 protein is CASSLAGIDYGYTF. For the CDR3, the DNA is TGTGCCAGCAGCTTAGCAGGGATTGATTATGGCTACACCTTC.

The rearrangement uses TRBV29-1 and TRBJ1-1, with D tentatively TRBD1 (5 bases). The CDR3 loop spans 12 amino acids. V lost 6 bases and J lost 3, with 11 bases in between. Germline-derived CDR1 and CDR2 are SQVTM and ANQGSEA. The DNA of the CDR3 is TGCAGCGTAGGGACTTTTGACACTGAAGCTTTCTTT. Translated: CSVGTFDTEAFF.

DNA for the CDR3: TGTGCCAGCAGCGGGGGCGCAGATACGCAGTATTTT. Amino acids: CASSGGADTQYF. The gene calls are TRBV7-2 and TRBJ2-3, with D possibly being TRBD1 (6 bases). This CDR3 has 12 amino acids. CDR1 SGHTA and CDR2 FQGNSA come from the germline V gene. Deletions cut 5 bases from V and 4 bases from J, with 7 bases between.

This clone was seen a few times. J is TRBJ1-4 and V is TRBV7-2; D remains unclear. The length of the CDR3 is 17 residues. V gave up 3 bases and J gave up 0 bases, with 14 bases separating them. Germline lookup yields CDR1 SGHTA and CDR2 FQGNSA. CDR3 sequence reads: CASSFGSGLATNEKLFF. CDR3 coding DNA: TGTGCCAGCAGCTTTGGGTCAGGCCTCGCAACTAATGAAAAACTGTTTTTT.

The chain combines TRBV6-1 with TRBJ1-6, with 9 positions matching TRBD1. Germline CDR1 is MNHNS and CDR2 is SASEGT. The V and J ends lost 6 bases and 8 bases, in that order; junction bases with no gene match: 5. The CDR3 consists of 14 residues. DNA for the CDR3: TGTGCCAGCAGCGGGACAGGGTCGGATTCACCCCTCCACTTT. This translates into CASSGTGSDSPLHF.

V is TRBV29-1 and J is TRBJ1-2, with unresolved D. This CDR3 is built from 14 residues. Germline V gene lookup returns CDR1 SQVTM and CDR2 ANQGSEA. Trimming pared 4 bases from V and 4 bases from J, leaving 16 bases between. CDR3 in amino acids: CSVGGRAGGYGYTF. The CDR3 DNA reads TGCAGCGTTGGGGGTCGGGCAGGCGGCTATGGCTACACCTTC.

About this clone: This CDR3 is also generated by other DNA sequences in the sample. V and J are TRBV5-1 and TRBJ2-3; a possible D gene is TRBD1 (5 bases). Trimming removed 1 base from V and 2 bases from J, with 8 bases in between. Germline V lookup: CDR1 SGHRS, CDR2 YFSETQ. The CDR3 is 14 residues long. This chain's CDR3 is CASSLTGTTDTQYF. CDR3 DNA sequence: TGCGCCAGCAGCTTGACAGGAACCACAGATACGCAGTATTTT.

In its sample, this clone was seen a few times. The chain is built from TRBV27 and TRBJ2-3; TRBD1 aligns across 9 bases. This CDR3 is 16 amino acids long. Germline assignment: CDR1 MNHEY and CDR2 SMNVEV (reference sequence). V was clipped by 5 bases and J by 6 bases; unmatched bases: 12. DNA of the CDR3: TGTGCCAGCAGTCCGGGACAGGGAATAAAAGGGGATACGCAGTATTTT. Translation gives CASSPGQGIKGDTQYF.

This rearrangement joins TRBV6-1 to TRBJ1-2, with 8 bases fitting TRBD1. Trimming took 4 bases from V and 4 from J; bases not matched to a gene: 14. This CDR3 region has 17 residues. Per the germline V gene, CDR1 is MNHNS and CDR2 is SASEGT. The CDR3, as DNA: TGTGCCAGCAGTGTCACACCCGGGACAGGAGGGTCCTATGGCTACACCTTC. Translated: CASSVTPGTGGSYGYTF.

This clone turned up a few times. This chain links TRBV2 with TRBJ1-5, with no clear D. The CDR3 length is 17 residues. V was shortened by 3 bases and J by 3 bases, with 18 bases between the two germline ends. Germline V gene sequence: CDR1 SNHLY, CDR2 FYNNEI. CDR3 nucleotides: TGTGCCAGCAGTGATGGGCTGAGTGCGAGTACCAATCAGCCCCAGCATTTT. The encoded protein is CASSDGLSASTNQPQHF.

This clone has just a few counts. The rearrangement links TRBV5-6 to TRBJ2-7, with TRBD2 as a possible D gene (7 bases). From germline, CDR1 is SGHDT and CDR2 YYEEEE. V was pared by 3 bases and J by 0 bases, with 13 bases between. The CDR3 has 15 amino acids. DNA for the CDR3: TGTGCCAGCAGCTCGACGCGGGGGCACTCCTACGAGCAGTACTTC. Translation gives CASSSTRGHSYEQYF.

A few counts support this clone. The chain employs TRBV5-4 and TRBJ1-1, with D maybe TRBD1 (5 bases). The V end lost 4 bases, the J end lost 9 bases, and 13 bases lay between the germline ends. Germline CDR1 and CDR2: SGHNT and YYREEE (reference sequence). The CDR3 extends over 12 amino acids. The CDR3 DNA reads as TGTGCCAGCAGCCCGGGGCACGGGCAAGCTTTCTTT. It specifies CASSPGHGQAFF. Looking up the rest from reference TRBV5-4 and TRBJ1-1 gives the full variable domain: ETGVTQSPTHLIKTRGQQVTLRCSSQSGHNTVSWYQQALGQGPQFIFQYYREEENGRGNFPPRFSGLQFPNYSSELNVNALELDDSALYLCASSPGHGQAFFGQGTRLTVV.

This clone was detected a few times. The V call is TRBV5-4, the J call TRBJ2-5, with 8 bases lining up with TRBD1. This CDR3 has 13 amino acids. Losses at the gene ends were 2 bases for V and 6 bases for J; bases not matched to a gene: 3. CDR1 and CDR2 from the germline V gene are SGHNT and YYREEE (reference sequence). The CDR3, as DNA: TGTGCCAGCAGCTTTGGACAGGGCCAGACCCAGTACTTC. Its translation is CASSFGQGQTQYF.

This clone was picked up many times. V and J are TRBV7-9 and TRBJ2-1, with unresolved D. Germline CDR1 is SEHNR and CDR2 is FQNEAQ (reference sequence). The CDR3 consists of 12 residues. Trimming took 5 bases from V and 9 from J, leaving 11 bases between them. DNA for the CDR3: TGTGCCAGCAGCACCGGATTTTCTGAGCAGTTCTTC. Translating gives CASSTGFSEQFF.